This entry is about one TCR beta chain. These data belong to a study of blood T cell repertoires in COVID-19. About the research overall: Acute and convalescent COVID-19 specimens originated in the United States, Italy and Spain. In each case, the material was cDNA or gDNA derived from T cells, B-cell-depleted T cells, or PBMCs.

The CDR3 has 15 residues. Deletions cut 7 bases from V and 5 bases from J, with 20 bases between. The germline V gene encodes CDR1 SGHTA and CDR2 FQGNSA. Original methodology: Reference gene primer amplification in the assay estimated nucleated cell counts. Sequencing used immunoSEQ multiplex PCR; TCRdb keeps in-frame clones, though not all of them. The V and J calls and clone size come from that table; D and trimming were worked out from the DNA. This sample has roughly 220,000 clones, with roughly 82% found just once. The chain is built from TRBV7-2 and TRBJ1-1, with D possibly matching TRBD1 (5 bases). The TCR originated in a woman in her 40s who had recovered from COVID-19. The sample comprised peripheral blood. In DNA form, the CDR3 reads TGTGCCAGCAAAAAGCGGGGCAACCGAGGGACTGAAGCTTTCTTT. It translates to CASKKRGNRGTEAFF.